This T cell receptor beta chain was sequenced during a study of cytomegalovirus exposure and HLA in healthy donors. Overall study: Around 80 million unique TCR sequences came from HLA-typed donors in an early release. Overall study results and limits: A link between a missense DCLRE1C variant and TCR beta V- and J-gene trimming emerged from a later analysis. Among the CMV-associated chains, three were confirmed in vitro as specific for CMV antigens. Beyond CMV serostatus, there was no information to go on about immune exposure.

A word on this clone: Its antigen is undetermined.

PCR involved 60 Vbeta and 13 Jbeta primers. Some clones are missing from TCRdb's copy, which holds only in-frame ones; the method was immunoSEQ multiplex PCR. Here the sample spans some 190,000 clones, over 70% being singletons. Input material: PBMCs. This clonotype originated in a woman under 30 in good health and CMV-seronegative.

DNA of the CDR3: TGTGCCACCAGCACCAATCTCGGACAGGGCTTTTCCACCGGGGAGCTGTTTTTT. Encoded protein: CATSTNLGQGFSTGELFF. The chain recombines TRBV15 with TRBJ2-2; TRBD1 agrees at 8 bases. CDR3 length equals 18 residues. Germline V lookup: CDR1 LNHNV, CDR2 YYDKDF (reference sequence). Unmatched junction bases numbered 14, after V lost 4 bases and J lost 4 bases.